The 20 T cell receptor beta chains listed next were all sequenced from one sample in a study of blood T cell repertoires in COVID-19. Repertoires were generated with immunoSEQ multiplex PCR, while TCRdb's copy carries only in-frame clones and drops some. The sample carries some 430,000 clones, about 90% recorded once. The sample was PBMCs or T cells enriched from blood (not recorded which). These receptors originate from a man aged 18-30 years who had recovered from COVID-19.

The CDR3 sequence is CASSLPGSGANVLTF. The CDR3 DNA reads TGTGCCAGCAGCTTACCCGGCTCTGGGGCCAACGTCCTGACTTTC. The chain recombines TRBV5-6 with TRBJ2-6; no reliable D call. The CDR3 length is 15 residues. Germline CDR1 SGHDT, CDR2 YYEEEE. V lost 2 bases, J lost 0 bases, and 6 bases lay in between.

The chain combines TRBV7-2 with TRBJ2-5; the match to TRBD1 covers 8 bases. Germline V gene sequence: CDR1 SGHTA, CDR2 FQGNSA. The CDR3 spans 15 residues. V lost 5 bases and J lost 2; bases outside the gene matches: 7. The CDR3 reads CASSQLDRGQETQYF. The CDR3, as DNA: TGTGCCAGCAGCCAACTTGACAGGGGACAAGAGACCCAGTACTTC.

The CDR3 reads CASSLGLLTPKFLYGYTF. The CDR3 DNA is TGTGCCAGCAGCTTGGGACTTCTCACTCCCAAATTTCTATATGGCTACACCTTC. The chain joins TRBV5-5 to TRBJ1-2; D ambiguous. The ends were cut back, 0 bases at V and 5 bases at J, with 23 bases in the middle. Germline assignment: CDR1 SGHKS and CDR2 YYEKEE (reference sequence). The length of the CDR3 is 18 residues.

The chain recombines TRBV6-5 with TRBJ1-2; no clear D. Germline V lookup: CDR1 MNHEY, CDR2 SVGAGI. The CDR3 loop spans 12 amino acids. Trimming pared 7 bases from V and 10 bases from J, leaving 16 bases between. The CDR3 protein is CASTREGVDYTF. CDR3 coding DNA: TGTGCCAGCACTAGAGAGGGAGTTGACTACACCTTC.

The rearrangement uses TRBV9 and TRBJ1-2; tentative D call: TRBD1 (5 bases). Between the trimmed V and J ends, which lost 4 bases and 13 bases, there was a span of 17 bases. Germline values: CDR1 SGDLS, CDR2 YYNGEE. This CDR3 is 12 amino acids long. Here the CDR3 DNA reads TGTGCCAGCAGCCCGGGTCTTACGCAGGGCACCTTC. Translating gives CASSPGLTQGTF.

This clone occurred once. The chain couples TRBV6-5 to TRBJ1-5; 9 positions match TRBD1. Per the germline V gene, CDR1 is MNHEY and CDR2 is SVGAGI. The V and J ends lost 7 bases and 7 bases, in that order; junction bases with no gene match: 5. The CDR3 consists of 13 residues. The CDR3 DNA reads TGTGCCAGCATGGACAGGGGCGGACAGCCCCAGCATTTT. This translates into CASMDRGGQPQHF.

In DNA form, the CDR3 reads TGTGCCACCAGTGATCCCACAGGGGCAGAATACAATGAGCAGTTCTTC. It translates to CATSDPTGAEYNEQFF. V usage is TRBV24-1 and J usage is TRBJ2-1; 7 positions agree with TRBD1. The CDR3 covers 16 residues. Trimming took 3 bases from V and 4 from J; bases not matched to a gene: 8. Germline assignment: CDR1 KGHDR and CDR2 SFDVKD.

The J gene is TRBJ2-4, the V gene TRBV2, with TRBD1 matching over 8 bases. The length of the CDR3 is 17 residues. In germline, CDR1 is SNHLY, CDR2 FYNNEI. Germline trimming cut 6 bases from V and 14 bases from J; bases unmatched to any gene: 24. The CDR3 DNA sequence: TGTGCCAGCAGCCCCCAAATTAAGTCCTCCGTAACGACAGGGGAGTACTTC. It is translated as CASSPQIKSSVTTGEYF.

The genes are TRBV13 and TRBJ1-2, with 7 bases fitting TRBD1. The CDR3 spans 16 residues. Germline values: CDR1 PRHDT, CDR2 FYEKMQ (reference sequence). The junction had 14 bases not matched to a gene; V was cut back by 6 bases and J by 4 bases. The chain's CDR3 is CASRNSIRGSVYGYTF. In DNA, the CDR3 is TGTGCCAGCAGAAATTCTATCAGGGGGTCGGTCTATGGCTACACCTTC. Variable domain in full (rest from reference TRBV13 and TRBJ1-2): AAGVIQSPRHLIKEKRETATLKCYPIPRHDTVYWYQQGPGQDPQFLISFYEKMQSDKGSIPDRFSAQQFSDYHSELNMSSLELGDSALYFCASRNSIRGSVYGYTFGSGTRLTVV.

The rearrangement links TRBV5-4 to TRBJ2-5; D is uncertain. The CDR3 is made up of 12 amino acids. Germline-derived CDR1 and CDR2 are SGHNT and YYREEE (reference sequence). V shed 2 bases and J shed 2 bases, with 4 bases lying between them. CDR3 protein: CASSFNQETQYF. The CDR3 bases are TGTGCCAGCAGCTTTAATCAAGAGACCCAGTACTTC.

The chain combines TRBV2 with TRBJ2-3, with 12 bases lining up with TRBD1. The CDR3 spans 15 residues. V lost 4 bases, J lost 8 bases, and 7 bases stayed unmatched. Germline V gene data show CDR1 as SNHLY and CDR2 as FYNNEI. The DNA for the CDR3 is TGTGCCAGCAGTGCCGGGACAGGGGGCGCGGGTACGCAGTATTTT. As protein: CASSAGTGGAGTQYF.

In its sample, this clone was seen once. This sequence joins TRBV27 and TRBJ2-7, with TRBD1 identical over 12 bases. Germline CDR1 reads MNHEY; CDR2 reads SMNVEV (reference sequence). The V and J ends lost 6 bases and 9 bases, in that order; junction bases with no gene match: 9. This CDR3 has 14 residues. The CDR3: CASSPGTGGAVQYF. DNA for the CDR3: TGTGCCAGCAGCCCCGGGACAGGGGGCGCGGTGCAGTACTTC.

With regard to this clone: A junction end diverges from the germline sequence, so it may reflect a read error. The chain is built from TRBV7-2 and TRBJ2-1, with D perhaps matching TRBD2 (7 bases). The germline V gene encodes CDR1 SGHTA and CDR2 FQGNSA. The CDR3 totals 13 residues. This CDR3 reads CASSVNRGAKHFF. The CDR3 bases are TGTGCCAGCAGCGTAAACCGGGGGGCGAAGCATTTCTTC. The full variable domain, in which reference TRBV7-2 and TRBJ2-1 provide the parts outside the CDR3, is GAGVSQSPSNKVTEKGKDVELRCDPISGHTALYWYRQSLGQGLEFLIYFQGNSAPDKSGLPSDRFSAERTGGSVSTLTIQRTQQEDSAVYLCASSVNRGAKHFFGPGTRLTVL.

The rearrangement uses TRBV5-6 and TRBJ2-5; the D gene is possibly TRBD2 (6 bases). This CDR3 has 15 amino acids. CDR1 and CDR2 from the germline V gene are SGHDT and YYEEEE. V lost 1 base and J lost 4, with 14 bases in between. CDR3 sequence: CASSLYYRDSETQYF. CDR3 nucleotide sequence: TGTGCCAGCAGCTTGTACTACCGGGACTCAGAGACCCAGTACTTC. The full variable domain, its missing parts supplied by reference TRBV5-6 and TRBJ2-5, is DAGVTQSPTHLIKTRGQQVTLRCSPKSGHDTVSWYQQALGQGPQFIFQYYEEEERQRGNFPDRFSGHQFPNYSSELNVNALLLGDSALYLCASSLYYRDSETQYFGPGTRLLVL.

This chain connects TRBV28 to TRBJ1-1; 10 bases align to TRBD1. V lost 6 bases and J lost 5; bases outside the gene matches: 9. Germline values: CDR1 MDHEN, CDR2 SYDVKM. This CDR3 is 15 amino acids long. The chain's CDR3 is CASSPSWTGGTEAFF. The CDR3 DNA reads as TGTGCCAGCAGCCCATCATGGACAGGGGGGACTGAAGCTTTCTTT.

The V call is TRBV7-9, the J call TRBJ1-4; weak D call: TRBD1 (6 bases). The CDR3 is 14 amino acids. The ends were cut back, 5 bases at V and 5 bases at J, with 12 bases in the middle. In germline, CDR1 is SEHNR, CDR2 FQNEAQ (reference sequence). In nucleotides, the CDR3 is TGTGCCAGCAGCGGACAGAGCAAGAATGAAAAACTGTTTTTT. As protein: CASSGQSKNEKLFF.

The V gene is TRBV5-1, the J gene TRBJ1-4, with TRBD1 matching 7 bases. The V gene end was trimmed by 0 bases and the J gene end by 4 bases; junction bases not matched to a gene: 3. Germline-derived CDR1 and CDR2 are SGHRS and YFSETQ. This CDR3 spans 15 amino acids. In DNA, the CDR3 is TGCGCCAGCAGCTTGGAGGGACAGTTTAATGAAAAACTGTTTTTT. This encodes CASSLEGQFNEKLFF.

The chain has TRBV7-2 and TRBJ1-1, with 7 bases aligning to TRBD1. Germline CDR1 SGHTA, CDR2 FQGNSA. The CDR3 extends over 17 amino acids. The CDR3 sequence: CCSRGGTGAWGFAEAFF. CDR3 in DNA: TGTTGCTCAAGAGGGGGCACGGGCGCCTGGGGGTTCGCTGAAGCTTTCTTT.

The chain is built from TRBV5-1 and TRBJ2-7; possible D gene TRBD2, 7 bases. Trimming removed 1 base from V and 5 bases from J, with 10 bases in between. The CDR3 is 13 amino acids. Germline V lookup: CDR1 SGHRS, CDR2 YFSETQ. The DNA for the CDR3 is TGCGCCAGCAGCTTGCCGGGGGGCCACGAGCAGTACTTC. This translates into CASSLPGGHEQYF.

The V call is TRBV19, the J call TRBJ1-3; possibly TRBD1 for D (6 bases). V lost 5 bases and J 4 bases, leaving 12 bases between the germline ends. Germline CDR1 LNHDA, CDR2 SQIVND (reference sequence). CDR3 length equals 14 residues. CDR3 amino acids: CASSEGQPGNTIYF. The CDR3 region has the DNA TGTGCCAGTAGTGAAGGACAGCCGGGAAACACCATATATTTT.